This TCR beta chain was profiled in a study of T cell repertoires in cytomegalovirus infection. Study-wide background: It was the public TCR beta signatures that indicated both CMV infection and matching HLA type.

Regarding the study as a whole: CMV carriers with the relevant HLA were identified by cumulative public TCR beta family frequency. The ex vivo response was dominated by HLA-C-restricted CMV-specific TCR beta clonotypes.

A few counts support this clonotype. Its antigen is not identified. Each CDR3 protein gets one entry after TCRdb re-called the reads with MiXCR. The sample records a few hundred thousand distinct CDR3 sequences, around a tenth being singletons. Trimming took off 7 bases at V and 0 bases at J, with 18 bases between the two ends. Germline CDR1 LNHDA, CDR2 SQIVND (reference sequence). The CDR3 length is 16 residues. The material sequenced was PBMCs. The V gene is TRBV19, the J gene TRBJ1-1; D is possibly TRBD1 (5 bases). The source is a human donor in good health (CMV status not recorded). Some clones in this sample may be carry-over from other donors' samples. The CDR3 is CASTSSGTPVNTEAFF. In DNA form, the CDR3 reads TGTGCCAGTACCTCTTCCGGGACCCCGGTGAACACTGAAGCTTTCTTT.